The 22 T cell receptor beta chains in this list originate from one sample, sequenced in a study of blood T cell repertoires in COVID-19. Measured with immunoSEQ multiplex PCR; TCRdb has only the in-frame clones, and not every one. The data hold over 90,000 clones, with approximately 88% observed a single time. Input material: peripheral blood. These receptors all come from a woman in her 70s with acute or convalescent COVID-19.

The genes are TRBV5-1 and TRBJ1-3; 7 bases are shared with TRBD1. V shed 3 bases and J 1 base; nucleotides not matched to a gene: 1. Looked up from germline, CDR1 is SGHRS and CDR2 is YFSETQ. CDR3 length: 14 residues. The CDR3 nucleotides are TGCGCCAGCAGCTCAGGGGGATCTGGAAACACCATATATTTT. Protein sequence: CASSSGGSGNTIYF.

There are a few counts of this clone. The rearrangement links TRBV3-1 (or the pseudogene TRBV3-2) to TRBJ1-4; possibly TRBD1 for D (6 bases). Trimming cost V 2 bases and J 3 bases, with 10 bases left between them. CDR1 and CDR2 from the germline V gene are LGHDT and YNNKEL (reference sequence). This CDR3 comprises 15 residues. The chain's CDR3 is CASSQMTGSNEKLFF. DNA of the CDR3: TGTGCCAGCAGCCAAATGACAGGATCTAATGAAAAACTGTTTTTT.

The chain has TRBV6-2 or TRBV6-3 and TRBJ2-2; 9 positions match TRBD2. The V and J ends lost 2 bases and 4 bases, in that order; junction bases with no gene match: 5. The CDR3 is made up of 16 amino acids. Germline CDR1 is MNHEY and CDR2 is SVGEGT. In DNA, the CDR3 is TGTGCCAGCAGTTACCCCCCTAGCGGGGCCACCGGGGAGCTGTTTTTT. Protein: CASSYPPSGATGELFF.

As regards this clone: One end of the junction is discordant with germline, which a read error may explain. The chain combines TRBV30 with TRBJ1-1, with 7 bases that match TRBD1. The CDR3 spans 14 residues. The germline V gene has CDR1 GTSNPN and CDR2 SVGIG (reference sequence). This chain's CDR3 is CAWSDGTVNAEAFF. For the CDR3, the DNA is TGTGCCTGGAGTGACGGGACAGTGAACGCTGAAGCTTTCTTT.

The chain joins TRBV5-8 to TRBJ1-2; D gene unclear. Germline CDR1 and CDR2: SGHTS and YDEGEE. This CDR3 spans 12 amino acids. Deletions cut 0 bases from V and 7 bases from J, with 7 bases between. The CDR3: CASSLDWAGYTF. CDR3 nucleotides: TGTGCCAGCAGCTTGGATTGGGCTGGCTACACCTTC.

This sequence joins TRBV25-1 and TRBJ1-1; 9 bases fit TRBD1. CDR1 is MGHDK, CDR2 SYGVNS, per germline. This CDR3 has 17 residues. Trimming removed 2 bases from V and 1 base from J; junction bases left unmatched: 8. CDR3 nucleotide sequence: TGTGCCAGCAGTGAAGAAGGGACAGGGTTTCGGAACACTGAAGCTTTCTTT. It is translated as CASSEEGTGFRNTEAFF.

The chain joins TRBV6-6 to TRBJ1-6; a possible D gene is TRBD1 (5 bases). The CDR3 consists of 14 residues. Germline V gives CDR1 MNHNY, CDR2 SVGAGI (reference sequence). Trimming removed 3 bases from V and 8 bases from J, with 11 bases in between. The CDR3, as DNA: TGTGCCAGCAGTTATGGAGGGGTGGATTCACCCCTCCACTTT. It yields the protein CASSYGGVDSPLHF.

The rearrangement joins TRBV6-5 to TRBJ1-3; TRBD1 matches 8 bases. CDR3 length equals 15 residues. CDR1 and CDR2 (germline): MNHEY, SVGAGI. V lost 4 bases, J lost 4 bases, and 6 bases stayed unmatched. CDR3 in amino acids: CASSLAQGVGNTIYF. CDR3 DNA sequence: TGTGCCAGCAGTTTGGCACAGGGGGTGGGAAACACCATATATTTT.

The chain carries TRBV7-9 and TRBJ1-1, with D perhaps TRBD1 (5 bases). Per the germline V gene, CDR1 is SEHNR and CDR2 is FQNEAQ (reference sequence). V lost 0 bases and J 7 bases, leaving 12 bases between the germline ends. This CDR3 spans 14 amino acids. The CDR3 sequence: CASSLAIDRHEAFF. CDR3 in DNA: TGTGCCAGCAGCTTAGCTATAGACAGACATGAAGCTTTCTTT.

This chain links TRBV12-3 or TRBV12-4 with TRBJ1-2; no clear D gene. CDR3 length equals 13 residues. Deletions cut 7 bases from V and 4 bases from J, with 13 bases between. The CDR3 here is CASTGVNPYGYTF. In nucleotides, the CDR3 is TGTGCCAGCACCGGTGTAAACCCCTATGGCTACACCTTC.

In DNA form, the CDR3 reads TGTGCCAGCAGCCAACCGGGACTAGGTAGCTCCTACAATGAGCAGTTCTTC. Translated, it gives CASSQPGLGSSYNEQFF. The genes are TRBV3-1 (or the pseudogene TRBV3-2) and TRBJ2-1; the match to TRBD2 covers 8 bases. The CDR3 totals 17 residues. Germline V gene lookup returns CDR1 LGHDT and CDR2 YNNKEL (reference sequence). Trimming removed 2 bases from V and 0 bases from J; junction bases left unmatched: 6.

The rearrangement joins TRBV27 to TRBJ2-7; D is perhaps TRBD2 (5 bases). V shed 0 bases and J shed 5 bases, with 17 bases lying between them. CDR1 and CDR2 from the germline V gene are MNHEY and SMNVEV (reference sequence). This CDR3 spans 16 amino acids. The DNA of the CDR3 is TGTGCCAGCAGTTTATCGAATGTTAATCGGGGTGACGAGCAGTACTTC. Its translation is CASSLSNVNRGDEQYF.

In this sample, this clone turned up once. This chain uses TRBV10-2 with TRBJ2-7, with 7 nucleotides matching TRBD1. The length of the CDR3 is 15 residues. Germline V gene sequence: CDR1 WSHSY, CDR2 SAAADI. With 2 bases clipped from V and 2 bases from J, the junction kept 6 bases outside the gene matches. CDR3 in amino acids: CASSEAGDRAYEQYV. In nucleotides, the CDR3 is TGCGCCAGCAGTGAGGCCGGCGACAGGGCCTACGAGCAGTACGTC.

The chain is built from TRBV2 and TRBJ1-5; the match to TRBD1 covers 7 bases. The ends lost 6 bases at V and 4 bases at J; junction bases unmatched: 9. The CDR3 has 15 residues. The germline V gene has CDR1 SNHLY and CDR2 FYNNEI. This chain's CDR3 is CASRVRDSLNQPQHF. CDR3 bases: TGTGCCAGCAGGGTCCGGGACAGTCTGAATCAGCCCCAGCATTTT.

CDR3 sequence reads: CASSAYPKRLAGGPPGELFF. The CDR3 DNA reads as TGTGCCAGCAGTGCGTACCCAAAACGACTAGCGGGAGGGCCCCCCGGGGAGCTGTTTTTT. The V gene is TRBV28, the J gene TRBJ2-2, with TRBD2 identical over 14 bases. V was pared by 5 bases and J by 6 bases, with 17 bases of the junction left unmatched. CDR1 is MDHEN, CDR2 SYDVKM, per germline. The CDR3 is made up of 20 amino acids. The full variable domain, its missing parts supplied by reference TRBV28 and TRBJ2-2, is DVKVTQSSRYLVKRTGEKVFLECVQDMDHENMFWYRQDPGLGLRLIYFSYDVKMKEKGDIPEGYSVSREKKERFSLILESASTNQTSMYLCASSAYPKRLAGGPPGELFFGEGSRLTVL.

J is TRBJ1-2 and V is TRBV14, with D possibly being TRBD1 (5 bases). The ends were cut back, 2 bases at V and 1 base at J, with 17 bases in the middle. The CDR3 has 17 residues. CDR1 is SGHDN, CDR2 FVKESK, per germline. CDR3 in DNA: TGTGCCAGCAGCCAATGGGGACTCTCGAGGGATAACTATGGCTACACCTTC. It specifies CASSQWGLSRDNYGYTF.

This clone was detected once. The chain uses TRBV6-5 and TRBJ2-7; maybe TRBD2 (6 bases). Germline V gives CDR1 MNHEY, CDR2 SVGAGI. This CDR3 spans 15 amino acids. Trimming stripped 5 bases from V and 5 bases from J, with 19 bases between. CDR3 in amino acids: CASSTGLLLGHEQYF. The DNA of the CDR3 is TGTGCCAGCAGTACGGGACTCCTTCTGGGCCACGAGCAGTACTTC.

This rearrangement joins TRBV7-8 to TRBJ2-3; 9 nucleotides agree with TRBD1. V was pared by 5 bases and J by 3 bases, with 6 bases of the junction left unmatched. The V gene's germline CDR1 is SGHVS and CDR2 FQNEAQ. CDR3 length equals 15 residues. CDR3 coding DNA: TGTGCCAGCAGCCCCCCAGGGACAGGGACAGATACGCAGTATTTT. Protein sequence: CASSPPGTGTDTQYF.

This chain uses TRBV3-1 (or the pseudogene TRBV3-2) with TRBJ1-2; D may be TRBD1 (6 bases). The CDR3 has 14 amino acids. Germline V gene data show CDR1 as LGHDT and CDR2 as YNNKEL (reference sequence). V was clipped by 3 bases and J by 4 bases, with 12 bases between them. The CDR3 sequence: CASSQAGQLYGYTF. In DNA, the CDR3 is TGTGCCAGCAGCCAGGCAGGACAGCTCTATGGCTACACCTTC.

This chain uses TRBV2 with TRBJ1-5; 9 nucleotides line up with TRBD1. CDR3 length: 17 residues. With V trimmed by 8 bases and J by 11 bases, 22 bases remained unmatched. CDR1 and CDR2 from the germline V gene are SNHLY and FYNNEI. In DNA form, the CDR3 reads TGTGCCAGCCAACCAGGGCTCACAGGGGGCCAAGGATGGGCCCAGCATTTT. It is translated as CASQPGLTGGQGWAQHF. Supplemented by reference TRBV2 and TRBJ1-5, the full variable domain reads EPEVTQTPSHQVTQMGQEVILRCVPISNHLYFYWYRQILGQKVEFLVSFYNNEISEKSEIFDDQFSVERPDGSNFTLKIRSTKLEDSAMYFCASQPGLTGGQGWAQHFGDGTRLSIL.

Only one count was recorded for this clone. Written as DNA, the CDR3 is TGTGCCAGCAGCTGGGATACAGGGCCCCCCGGTGGCTACACCTTC. Translating it yields CASSWDTGPPGGYTF. The chain couples TRBV5-6 to TRBJ1-2, with D perhaps matching TRBD1 (6 bases). The CDR3 length is 15 residues. Germline V gene lookup returns CDR1 SGHDT and CDR2 YYEEEE. Trimming left V 3 bases short and J 7 bases short, with 19 bases between. The full variable domain, in which reference TRBV5-6 and TRBJ1-2 provide the parts outside the CDR3, is DAGVTQSPTHLIKTRGQQVTLRCSPKSGHDTVSWYQQALGQGPQFIFQYYEEEERQRGNFPDRFSGHQFPNYSSELNVNALLLGDSALYLCASSWDTGPPGGYTFGSGTRLTVV.

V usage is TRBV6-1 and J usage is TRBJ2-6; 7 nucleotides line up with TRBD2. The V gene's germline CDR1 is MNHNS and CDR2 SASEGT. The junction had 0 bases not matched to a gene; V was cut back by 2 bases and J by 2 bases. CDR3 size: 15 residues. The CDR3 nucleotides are TGTGCCAGCAGTGAACGGGAGGCTGGGGCCAACGTCCTGACTTTC. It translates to CASSEREAGANVLTF.